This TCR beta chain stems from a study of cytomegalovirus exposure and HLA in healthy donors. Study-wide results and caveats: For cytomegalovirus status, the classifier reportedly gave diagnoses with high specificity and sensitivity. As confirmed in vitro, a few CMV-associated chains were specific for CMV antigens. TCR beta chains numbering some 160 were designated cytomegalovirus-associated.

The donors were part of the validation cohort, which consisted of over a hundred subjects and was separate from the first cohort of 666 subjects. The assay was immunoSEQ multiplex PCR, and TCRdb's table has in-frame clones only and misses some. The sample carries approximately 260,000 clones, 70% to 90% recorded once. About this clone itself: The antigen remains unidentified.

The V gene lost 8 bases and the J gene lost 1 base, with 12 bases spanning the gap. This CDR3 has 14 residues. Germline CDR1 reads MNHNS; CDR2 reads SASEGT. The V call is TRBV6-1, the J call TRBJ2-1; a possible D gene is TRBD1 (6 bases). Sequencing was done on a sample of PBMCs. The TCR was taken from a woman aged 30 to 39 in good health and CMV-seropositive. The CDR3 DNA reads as TGTGCCAGCTGTACAACAGGGTCCTACAATGAGCAGTTCTTC. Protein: CASCTTGSYNEQFF.